This TCR beta chain was captured by sequencing in a study of blood T cell repertoires in COVID-19. Across the whole study: Acute and convalescent COVID-19 specimens originated in the United States, Italy and Spain. Sample material is recorded as cDNA or gDNA derived from T cells, B-cell-depleted T cells, or PBMCs.

Germline V gene data show CDR1 as SNHLY and CDR2 as FYNNEI. The CDR3 sequence is 13 residues long. Trimming removed 1 base from V and 8 bases from J, with 11 bases in between. Generated by immunoSEQ multiplex PCR, the TCRdb table keeps only in-frame clones and is missing some. Seen here are roughly 390,000 clones, 85% observed once, and the top ten hold more than 3%. The sequence was obtained from a woman in her late teens or twenties with acute or convalescent COVID-19. The rearrangement joins TRBV2 to TRBJ1-1; D gene unclear. Sequencing was done on a sample of peripheral blood. Written as DNA, the CDR3 is TGTGCCAGCAGTGAAGACCGGGAGAAGGAAGCTTTCTTT. It is translated as CASSEDREKEAFF.